This passage covers 21 T cell receptor beta chains from one sample sequenced in a study of blood T cell repertoires in COVID-19. Sequenced by immunoSEQ multiplex PCR; TCRdb stores in-frame clones only, minus some. The sample yields 250,000 to 350,000 clones, 85% to 90% seen once. The sequencing sample was made of PBMCs or T cells enriched from blood (not recorded which). Receptors were obtained from a woman aged 18 to 35 who had recovered from COVID-19.

The chain combines TRBV10-1 with TRBJ2-7; possible D gene TRBD2, 7 bases. This CDR3 contains 14 residues. Trimming stripped 3 bases from V and 6 bases from J, with 15 bases between. Germline CDR1 is WNHNN and CDR2 is SYGVQD (reference sequence). This CDR3 reads CASSEGGGGSEQYF. The CDR3 DNA sequence: TGCGCCAGCAGTGAAGGCGGGGGCGGTTCCGAGCAGTACTTC.

This clone was seen many times. The genes are TRBV5-6 and TRBJ2-1, with 10 bases aligning to TRBD2. The CDR3 covers 18 residues. The V segment lost 4 bases and the J segment 3 bases; nucleotides outside the gene matches: 13. CDR1 and CDR2 (germline): SGHDT, YYEEEE. CDR3 DNA: TGTGCCAGCAGCGCGTGGAGGCCTAGCGGGGGCCTCTACAATGAGCAGTTCTTC. Protein sequence: CASSAWRPSGGLYNEQFF.

The chain recombines TRBV7-2 with TRBJ1-1; D unresolved. Germline lookup yields CDR1 SGHTA and CDR2 FQGNSA. This CDR3 is built from 15 residues. Trimming removed 1 base at V and 3 bases at J, with 12 bases between. As DNA, the CDR3 is TGTGCCAGCAGCTTAGTGGCCCGGAGGGACACTGAAGCTTTCTTT. Its translation is CASSLVARRDTEAFF.

The chain recombines TRBV19 with TRBJ2-1; TRBD2 matches at 10 bases. V dropped 3 bases and J dropped 4; count of bases not matched to a gene: 3. CDR3 size: 15 residues. Germline assignment: CDR1 LNHDA and CDR2 SQIVND (reference sequence). The CDR3 coding sequence is TGTGCCAGTAGTATCACTAGCGGGGAATACAATGAGCAGTTCTTC. This gives the protein CASSITSGEYNEQFF.

This clone was seen once. V usage is TRBV9 and J usage is TRBJ1-6; the match to TRBD1 covers 7 bases. V lost 3 bases and J lost 7; bases outside the gene matches: 7. Germline V lookup: CDR1 SGDLS, CDR2 YYNGEE. This CDR3 region has 15 residues. CDR3 sequence reads: CASSAEGAENSPLHF. CDR3 in DNA: TGTGCCAGCAGCGCGGAGGGGGCCGAAAATTCACCCCTCCACTTT.

The genes are TRBV6-5 and TRBJ1-1; D is possibly TRBD1 (6 bases). The CDR3 is 15 amino acids. Germline CDR1 reads MNHEY; CDR2 reads SVGAGI. V lost 2 bases and J lost 4, with 14 bases in between. CDR3 loop: CASSYLRGGITEAFF. In DNA, the CDR3 is TGTGCCAGCAGTTACCTGAGAGGGGGTATCACTGAAGCTTTCTTT.

Turning to this clone: The sample holds other DNA sequences that translate to the same CDR3. The CDR3 DNA follows: TGCAGTGCTGAGGATCAAGAGACCCAGTACTTC. Amino acid sequence: CSAEDQETQYF. The V call is TRBV20-1, the J call TRBJ2-5; the D is unclear. V gave up 5 bases and J gave up 2 bases, with 6 bases separating them. The CDR3 covers 11 residues. The germline CDR1 and CDR2 sequences are DFQATT and SNEGSKA (reference sequence).

The V gene is TRBV11-2, the J gene TRBJ1-2, with a tentative D call TRBD1 (6 bases). The germline gives CDR1 SGHAT, CDR2 FQNNGV. There are 13 residues in the CDR3. The V end lost 5 bases, the J end lost 8 bases, and 15 bases lay between the germline ends. This CDR3 reads CASSQGRQGGYTF. The CDR3 DNA reads TGTGCCAGCAGCCAGGGACGCCAGGGGGGCTACACCTTC.

CDR3 amino acids: CASSLEGVEGYTF. The CDR3 coding sequence is TGTGCCAGCAGTTTGGAGGGAGTGGAGGGCTACACCTTC. The chain has TRBV28 and TRBJ1-2, with D unclear. This CDR3 region has 13 residues. CDR1 and CDR2 from the germline V gene are MDHEN and SYDVKM. The V end was cut by 3 bases, the J end by 8 bases, with 13 bases between.

This rearrangement joins TRBV7-8 to TRBJ2-7; D perhaps matches TRBD1 (6 bases). Trimming left V 5 bases short and J 4 bases short, with 15 bases between. Germline V gene sequence: CDR1 SGHVS, CDR2 FQNEAQ. The CDR3 is 14 residues long. The CDR3, as DNA: TGTGCCAGCAGCCTAAACCGGGACATATACGAGCAGTACTTC. Translated, it gives CASSLNRDIYEQYF.

The chain uses TRBV12-5 and TRBJ2-7, with unresolved D. This CDR3 spans 12 amino acids. The V gene's germline CDR1 is LGHNT and CDR2 FRNRAP. The V end lost 4 bases, the J end lost 4 bases, and 8 bases lay between the germline ends. The CDR3 loop is CASGSLSYEQYF. CDR3 DNA: TGTGCTAGTGGTTCCCTTAGTTACGAGCAGTACTTC.

V gene TRBV10-3 combines with J gene TRBJ2-1; tentative D call: TRBD2 (7 bases). The CDR3 runs 17 residues. Germline CDR1 ENHRY, CDR2 SYGVKD. V lost 7 bases and J lost 0, with 19 bases in between. CDR3 residues: CAIKSKGGGSSYNEQFF. In DNA, the CDR3 is TGTGCCATCAAATCGAAAGGGGGGGGAAGCTCCTACAATGAGCAGTTCTTC.

The chain has TRBV11-2 and TRBJ1-6; D is unclear. This CDR3 has 15 amino acids. Trimming stripped 3 bases from V and 8 bases from J, with 14 bases between. Germline CDR1 reads SGHAT; CDR2 reads FQNNGV. The CDR3 sequence: CASSFEGAAYSPLHF. CDR3 nucleotides: TGTGCCAGCAGCTTTGAGGGCGCCGCGTATTCACCCCTCCACTTT. The entire variable domain, with the rest obtained from reference TRBV11-2 and TRBJ1-6, is as follows: EAGVAQSPRYKIIEKRQSVAFWCNPISGHATLYWYQQILGQGPKLLIQFQNNGVVDDSQLPKDRFSAERLKGVDSTLKIQPAKLEDSAVYLCASSFEGAAYSPLHFGNGTRLTVT.

The rearrangement links TRBV10-3 to TRBJ2-5; tentatively, D is TRBD1 (6 bases). The CDR3 is 13 amino acids. Germline CDR1 is ENHRY and CDR2 is SYGVKD. V lost 10 bases and J lost 3, with 15 bases in between. This CDR3 is CATTRDTKETQYF. CDR3 in DNA: TGTGCCACCACCCGGGACACAAAAGAGACCCAGTACTTC.

The CDR3 here is CASSSPRYGYTF. Here the CDR3 DNA reads TGTGCCAGCAGCTCCCCCCGCTATGGCTACACCTTC. This chain connects TRBV7-8 to TRBJ1-2; D not resolved. This CDR3 has 12 amino acids. Germline-derived CDR1 and CDR2 are SGHVS and FQNEAQ. V was pared by 4 bases and J by 4 bases, with 7 bases between.

This clone is a singleton in its sample. This rearrangement joins TRBV7-3 to TRBJ2-1, with 10 bases lining up with TRBD2. The CDR3 is made up of 15 amino acids. Germline CDR1 is SGHTA and CDR2 is FQGTGA. The V segment lost 5 bases and the J segment 5 bases; nucleotides outside the gene matches: 6. For the CDR3, the DNA is TGTGCCAGCAGCCGGAGGAGCGGGGGGGACAATGAGCAGTTCTTC. Amino acids: CASSRRSGGDNEQFF. Based on the CDR3 plus reference TRBV7-3 and TRBJ2-1, the full variable domain is GAGVSQTPSNKVTEKGKYVELRCDPISGHTALYWYRQSLGQGPEFLIYFQGTGAADDSGLPNDRFFAVRPEGSVSTLKIQRTERGDSAVYLCASSRRSGGDNEQFFGPGTRLTVL.

J is TRBJ2-5 and V is TRBV11-2, with 10 nucleotides matching TRBD2. CDR1 and CDR2 from the germline V gene are SGHAT and FQNNGV. V shed 5 bases and J 2 bases; nucleotides not matched to a gene: 11. The CDR3 sequence is 17 residues long. DNA for the CDR3: TGTGCCAGCAGCCCGAGTGGGGGACTAGCGCAGCAAGAGACCCAGTACTTC. It specifies CASSPSGGLAQQETQYF.

V usage is TRBV28 and J usage is TRBJ1-5; no clear D. Per the germline V gene, CDR1 is MDHEN and CDR2 is SYDVKM. Deletions cut 4 bases from V and 6 bases from J, with 4 bases between. The CDR3 consists of 11 residues. The CDR3 region is CASSSGQPQHF. The CDR3 bases are TGTGCCAGCAGTTCGGGTCAGCCCCAGCATTTT.

The chain has TRBV9 and TRBJ2-5, with D perhaps matching TRBD2 (5 bases). Trimming stripped 2 bases from V and 1 base from J, with 12 bases between. The CDR3 is made up of 15 amino acids. The germline CDR1 and CDR2 sequences are SGDLS and YYNGEE. This chain's CDR3 is CASSVLDGIQETQYF. Here the CDR3 DNA reads TGTGCCAGCAGCGTTTTGGACGGGATCCAAGAGACCCAGTACTTC. Drawing the rest from reference TRBV9 and TRBJ2-5, the complete variable domain is DSGVTQTPKHLITATGQRVTLRCSPRSGDLSVYWYQQSLDQGLQFLIQYYNGEERAKGNILERFSAQQFPDLHSELNLSSLELGDSALYFCASSVLDGIQETQYFGPGTRLLVL.

The V and J genes are TRBV10-2 and TRBJ1-1, with D perhaps TRBD1 (6 bases). This CDR3 is 14 amino acids long. Trimming pared 2 bases from V and 0 bases from J, leaving 7 bases between. CDR1 and CDR2 from the germline V gene are WSHSY and SAAADI. CDR3 in amino acids: CASSENRVNTEAFF. In DNA form, the CDR3 reads TGCGCCAGCAGTGAGAACAGGGTGAACACTGAAGCTTTCTTT.

J is TRBJ1-6 and V is TRBV21-1; the D segment call TRBD1 is taken from the table without a DNA check. TRBV21-1 is termed a pseudogene. The CDR3 has 18 residues. Here the CDR3 reads CASSKEEVGTGKHSPLHF. As DNA, the CDR3 is TGTGCCAGCAGCAAAGAAGAGGTCGGGACAGGGAAACATTCACCCCTCCACTTT.